The T cell receptor beta chain under discussion was sequenced for a study of blood T cell repertoires in COVID-19. At the level of the study: Acute and convalescent COVID-19 specimens originated in the United States, Italy and Spain. Nucleic acid was either cDNA or gDNA, and it came from T cells, B-cell-depleted T cells, or PBMCs.

Trimming cost V 5 bases and J 6 bases, with 13 bases left between them. Per the germline V gene, CDR1 is KGHSH and CDR2 is LQKENI. The CDR3 has 14 amino acids. In the authors' workflow: Amplification of reference gene primers provided the estimated nucleated cell counts. Method: immunoSEQ multiplex PCR; TCRdb's copy keeps in-frame clones and lacks some. V, J and clone size reflect that table, while D and trimming were determined from the DNA. The sample has about 15,000 clones; roughly 90% are singletons. The sequencing sample was made of peripheral blood. This clonotype was obtained from a human donor in a cohort sampled during active COVID-19. The rearrangement links TRBV18 to TRBJ2-2, with TRBD1 as a possible D gene (6 bases). CDR3 protein: CASSSQQGSGELFF. CDR3 DNA: TGTGCCAGCTCATCCCAACAGGGCTCCGGGGAGCTGTTTTTT. Full variable domain (remainder filled in from reference TRBV18 and TRBJ2-2): NAGVMQNPRHLVRRRGQEARLRCSPMKGHSHVYWYRQLPEEGLKFMVYLQKENIIDESGMPKERFSAEFPKEGPSILRIQQVVRGDSAAYFCASSSQQGSGELFFGEGSRLTVL.